The 23 T cell receptor beta chains in this list originate from one sample, sequenced in a study of graft-versus-host responses after intestinal transplantation. The data were produced by immunoSEQ multiplex PCR, yet TCRdb's version contains in-frame clones alone and is incomplete. Of 13,000 or so clones in the sample, 84% were seen once. The sequences come from PBMCs, collected after intestinal transplantation. The receptors here all came from a human patient who received an intestinal transplant, so some T cells may come from the graft donor.

This chain uses TRBV11-3 with TRBJ1-1, with D hard to call. Germline-derived CDR1 and CDR2 are SGHNT and YENEEA. The CDR3 covers 13 residues. Deletions cut 1 base from V and 6 bases from J, with 9 bases between. The CDR3 bases are TGTGCCAGCAGCTTAGTTGTGGTCGCTGAAGCTTTCTTT. Its translation: CASSLVVVAEAFF. Based on the CDR3 plus reference TRBV11-3 and TRBJ1-1, the full variable domain is EAGVVQSPRYKIIEKKQPVAFWCNPISGHNTLYWYLQNLGQGPELLIRYENEEAVDDSQLPKDRFSAERLKGVDSTLKIQPAELGDSAVYLCASSLVVVAEAFFGQGTRLTVV.

In this sample, this clone turned up once. V is TRBV5-1 and J is TRBJ2-1; D possibly corresponds to TRBD1 (6 bases). The CDR3 consists of 15 residues. Germline V gives CDR1 SGHRS, CDR2 YFSETQ. V lost 4 bases and J 6 bases, leaving 17 bases between the germline ends. The CDR3, as DNA: TGCGCCAGCAGCACCAGGGGCCCCTTAGGCAATGAGCAGTTCTTC. This sequence encodes CASSTRGPLGNEQFF.

The chain has TRBV6-5 and TRBJ2-7; 7 positions agree with TRBD1. Trimming cost V 6 bases and J 6 bases; bases outside gene matches: 5. Germline lookup yields CDR1 MNHEY and CDR2 SVGAGI. This CDR3 spans 12 amino acids. The CDR3 reads CASRGYRGEQYF. The CDR3 nucleotides read TGTGCCAGCAGGGGCTACAGGGGCGAGCAGTACTTC.

The chain employs TRBV12-5 and TRBJ1-5, with D unclear. Germline V gene lookup returns CDR1 LGHNT and CDR2 FRNRAP. Trimming took off 1 base at V and 4 bases at J, with 5 bases between the two ends. The CDR3 is 13 amino acids. The chain's CDR3 is CASGLGLNQPQHF. Here the CDR3 DNA reads TGTGCTAGTGGTTTGGGTTTGAATCAGCCCCAGCATTTT.

V gene TRBV5-1 combines with J gene TRBJ2-3, with TRBD2 matching over 9 bases. This CDR3 has 15 residues. CDR1 is SGHRS and CDR2 is YFSETQ in the germline V gene. The V segment lost 7 bases and the J segment 0 bases; nucleotides outside the gene matches: 6. In nucleotides, the CDR3 is TGCGCCAGCGCGTCCGGGACTAGCAGCACAGATACGCAGTATTTT. Encoded protein: CASASGTSSTDTQYF.

J is TRBJ1-2 and V is TRBV27; the D is unclear. Germline V gives CDR1 MNHEY, CDR2 SMNVEV (reference sequence). CDR3 length: 14 residues. Trimming removed 0 bases at V and 1 base at J, with 6 bases between. CDR3 in amino acids: CASSLSYINYGYTF. The CDR3, as DNA: TGTGCCAGCAGTTTATCTTATATTAACTATGGCTACACCTTC.

V usage is TRBV14 and J usage is TRBJ2-2; 9 bases align to TRBD2. This CDR3 has 18 amino acids. Germline V CDR1 and CDR2: SGHDN, FVKESK. After removal of 4 bases from V and 1 base from J, the junction contained 10 bases not matched to a gene. The CDR3 DNA reads TGTGCCAGCAGCCGCGCACCCTCGACTAGCGGGAACACCGGGGAGCTGTTTTTT. It yields the protein CASSRAPSTSGNTGELFF.

The chain is built from TRBV19 and TRBJ2-3; D is unresolved. Looked up from germline, CDR1 is LNHDA and CDR2 is SQIVND (reference sequence). This CDR3 has 13 residues. Trimming left V 3 bases short and J 2 bases short, with 6 bases between. Here the CDR3 DNA reads TGTGCCAGTAGTATTGGTATCACAGATACGCAGTATTTT. It yields the protein CASSIGITDTQYF.

J is TRBJ2-1 and V is TRBV5-1; no firm D call. The CDR3 is 12 amino acids. V was cut by 3 bases and J by 8 bases, with 9 bases left in between. Germline V lookup: CDR1 SGHRS, CDR2 YFSETQ. CDR3 nucleotide sequence: TGCGCCAGCAGCTACGGCCGCGATGAGCAGTTCTTC. Its protein product is CASSYGRDEQFF. Full variable domain (remainder filled in from reference TRBV5-1 and TRBJ2-1): KAGVTQTPRYLIKTRGQQVTLSCSPISGHRSVSWYQQTPGQGLQFLFEYFSETQRNKGNFPGRFSGRQFSNSRSEMNVSTLELGDSALYLCASSYGRDEQFFGPGTRLTVL.

The J gene is TRBJ1-5, the V gene TRBV7-9; the D gene is possibly TRBD1 (5 bases). The length of the CDR3 is 15 residues. Per germline, CDR1 SEHNR and CDR2 FQNEAQ (reference sequence). The germline V and J ends were trimmed by 1 base and 6 bases, with 13 bases remaining between them. Here the CDR3 DNA reads TGTGCCAGCAGCTTAGGGGGCACCCGAAGTCAGCCCCAGCATTTT. Translated, it gives CASSLGGTRSQPQHF.

The chain joins TRBV13 to TRBJ2-1; 8 positions agree with TRBD2. CDR1 is PRHDT, CDR2 FYEKMQ, per germline (reference sequence). Losses at the gene ends were 5 bases for V and 7 bases for J; bases not matched to a gene: 7. The length of the CDR3 is 14 residues. The DNA for the CDR3 is TGTGCCAGCAGCCGACGGACTAGCAAGAATGAGCAGTTCTTC. Translating gives CASSRRTSKNEQFF.

There are a few counts of this clone. This sequence joins TRBV6-4 and TRBJ2-6, with 10 bases fitting TRBD2. This CDR3 has 16 amino acids. Germline-derived CDR1 and CDR2 are MRHNA and SNTAGT. V dropped 4 bases and J dropped 0; count of bases not matched to a gene: 0. The CDR3 reads CASSGTSGSGANVLTF. CDR3 in DNA: TGTGCCAGCAGTGGGACTAGCGGCTCTGGGGCCAACGTCCTGACTTTC.

The chain couples TRBV9 to TRBJ2-3, with 11 bases that match TRBD2. Germline-derived CDR1 and CDR2 are SGDLS and YYNGEE. J was trimmed by 3 bases and V by 4 bases; bases with no gene match: 7. This CDR3 has 16 residues. CDR3 bases: TGTGCCAGCAGCACAGCCGGGACTAGCGGAACAGATACGCAGTATTTT. Encoded protein: CASSTAGTSGTDTQYF.

This clone was recorded once. The V and J genes are TRBV7-3 and TRBJ2-5; 7 bases agree with TRBD2. Germline V gene lookup returns CDR1 SGHTA and CDR2 FQGTGA. V was clipped by 2 bases and J by 5 bases; unmatched bases: 5. The CDR3 consists of 14 residues. The CDR3 is CASSLAGAGETQYF. The CDR3 region has the DNA TGTGCCAGCAGCTTAGCGGGAGCGGGCGAGACCCAGTACTTC.

This clone appeared once. The rearrangement uses TRBV4-1 and TRBJ2-5; D remains unclear. The last part of the DNA fits TRBJ2-7 better; the J call may be wrong. Germline CDR1 reads MGHRA; CDR2 reads YSYEKL. CDR3 size: 14 residues. CDR3 DNA: TGCGCCAGCAGTCAAACCGACTCCGACTACGAGCAGTACTTC. Protein sequence: CASSQTDSDYEQYF.

This clone has just one count. V gene TRBV27 combines with J gene TRBJ2-7, with D perhaps matching TRBD2 (6 bases). This CDR3 spans 15 amino acids. The V and J ends lost 9 bases and 2 bases respectively, with 20 bases between them. CDR1 and CDR2 (germline): MNHEY, SMNVEV (reference sequence). CDR3 coding DNA: TGTGCCAGTCCAACGGACCCCGAGCGGGCCTACGAGCAGTACTTC. It codes for CASPTDPERAYEQYF.

This clone was seen a single time. The V and J genes are TRBV7-9 and TRBJ2-7, with D possibly matching TRBD2 (5 bases). With 5 bases removed from V and 1 base from J, the gap between germline ends came to 12 bases. Germline CDR1 is SEHNR and CDR2 is FQNEAQ (reference sequence). This CDR3 comprises 14 residues. CDR3 bases: TGTGCCAGCAGCATACTACTAGATTCCTACGAGCAGTACTTC. This sequence encodes CASSILLDSYEQYF.

V is TRBV6-1 and J is TRBJ1-3; 10 nucleotides align to TRBD1. The ends lost 3 bases at V and 5 bases at J; junction bases unmatched: 4. The CDR3 spans 15 residues. CDR1 and CDR2 from the germline V gene are MNHNS and SASEGT. The CDR3 region has the DNA TGTGCCAGCAGTGACTGGGACAGGGGTCGAAACACCATATATTTT. Amino acids: CASSDWDRGRNTIYF.

The genes are TRBV21-1 and TRBJ1-6. TRBV21-1 is reported as a pseudogene. The length of the CDR3 is 12 residues. This CDR3 is CASSKVSSPLHF. Written as DNA, the CDR3 is TGTGCCAGCAGCAAAGTAAGTTCACCCCTCCACTTT.

The sample holds one count of this clone. V and J are TRBV5-1 and TRBJ1-6; maybe TRBD1 (5 bases). Germline V CDR1 and CDR2: SGHRS, YFSETQ. V lost 0 bases and J lost 7, with 8 bases in between. The CDR3 extends over 14 amino acids. The CDR3 DNA follows: TGCGCCAGCAGCTTGGGCAGGGAGAATTCACCCCTCCACTTT. It yields the protein CASSLGRENSPLHF.

The chain combines TRBV18 with TRBJ2-3; D is unresolved. This CDR3 region has 12 residues. CDR1 is KGHSH, CDR2 LQKENI, per germline. With 3 bases removed from V and 4 bases from J, the gap between germline ends came to 5 bases. CDR3 amino acids: CASSPYADTQYF. In DNA form, the CDR3 reads TGTGCCAGCTCACCCTACGCAGATACGCAGTATTTT.

This clone came up a few times. This chain joins TRBV5-5 and TRBJ2-7; no firm D call. This CDR3 has 14 residues. V was pared by 5 bases and J by 5 bases, with 17 bases between. Germline V gives CDR1 SGHKS, CDR2 YYEKEE (reference sequence). The CDR3 region has the DNA TGTGCCAGCAGACGGGCTCAGAACTTGGACGAGCAGTACTTC. Its protein product is CASRRAQNLDEQYF.

This chain uses TRBV7-2 with TRBJ1-3; D unclear. Per germline, CDR1 SGHTA and CDR2 FQGNSA. There are 14 residues in the CDR3. Trimming removed 1 base at V and 0 bases at J, with 4 bases between. CDR3 coding DNA: TGTGCCAGCAGCTTAGGGGGCTCTGGAAACACCATATATTTT. Translating gives CASSLGGSGNTIYF.